This note documents a single T cell receptor (beta chain) sequence. Antigen: not known. This record comes from a study of cytomegalovirus exposure and HLA in healthy donors. In the PCR, 60 Vbeta and 13 Jbeta primers were used. Here immunoSEQ multiplex PCR was the method, and the copy in TCRdb shows in-frame clones only, minus some. The table has approximately 110,000 clones, around 86% seen once. Findings of the study overall: Fewer N-insertions (relative to the 666-donor mean) were reportedly seen in an Asian-associated ancestry cluster in a later analysis. The investigators catalogued 150 to 200 TCR beta chains as cytomegalovirus-associated. Serostatus for CMV was the only available immune exposure information.

V was trimmed by 1 base and J by 9 bases, leaving 12 bases between them. CDR1 is WNHNN, CDR2 SYGVQD, per germline (reference sequence). The CDR3 spans 13 residues. The source is a woman aged 30 to 39 in good health and CMV-seronegative. Sequencing input: PBMCs. The chain uses TRBV10-1 and TRBJ1-2; tentative D call: TRBD1 (5 bases). The CDR3 region has the DNA TGCGCCAGCAGTGAGTGGGCTAAGGGGAGCTACACCTTC. Encoded protein: CASSEWAKGSYTF.